The rows below give T cell receptor beta chains drawn from one sample of a study of T cell responses to AZD1222 COVID-19 vaccine. Clones were sequenced by immunoSEQ multiplex PCR, and TCRdb holds only the in-frame ones, with some missing. This table has over 110,000 clones, about 92% appearing once. The sample here was peripheral blood, taken on day 0 of AZD1222 vaccination. The receptors stem from an adult in good health. Both conserved end residues are part of each CDR3. A D gene is named only where the DNA matches it firmly. The size entry is marked missing in some rows and otherwise reads once, few, many or a size class.

.	TRBV2	TRBJ2-7	.	TGTGCCAGCAGTGAAGCCTACGAGCAGTACTTC	CASSEAYEQYF
few	TRBV19	TRBJ2-3	.	TGTGCCAGTAGTATAGGTTCTACTAGCACAGATACGCAGTATTTT	CASSIGSTSTDTQYF
.	TRBV6-4	TRBJ2-1	TRBD1	TGTGCCAGCAGCCGGGACAGGGAATCGGATGAGCAGTTCTTC	CASSRDRESDEQFF
.	TRBV6-5	TRBJ1-6	.	TGTGCCAGCAGTCCAAACAGGGCAAATTCACCCCTCCACTTT	CASSPNRANSPLHF
.	TRBV3-1/TRBV3-2	TRBJ1-5	TRBD1	TGTGCCAGCAGCAGGACAGGGTCAAATCAGCCCCAGCATTTT	CASSRTGSNQPQHF
.	TRBV2	TRBJ2-2	.	TGTGCCAGCAGCCTCTGGCCCGGGGAGCTGTTTTTT	CASSLWPGELFF
.	TRBV6-5	TRBJ1-2	TRBD1	TGTGCCAGCAGTAACCCCGGGACAGCGGACTATGGCTACACCTTC	CASSNPGTADYGYTF
.	TRBV12-3/TRBV12-4	TRBJ1-1	TRBD1	TGTGCCAGCAGGGGGACAGGGAACACTGAAGCTTTCTTT	CASRGTGNTEAFF
.	TRBV24-1	TRBJ1-4	.	TGTGCCACCGGCAACAGGGCAACGTTAAATGAAAAACTGTTTTTT	CATGNRATLNEKLFF
once	TRBV7-9	TRBJ1-1	.	TGTGCCAGCAGCTTACCTCAGGGGATGAACACTGAAGCTTTCTTT	CASSLPQGMNTEAFF
once	TRBV19	TRBJ2-5	.	TGTGCCAGTAGTATAGATCGGGGCCTTGGGGAGACCCAGTACTTC	CASSIDRGLGETQYF
.	TRBV6-2/TRBV6-3	TRBJ2-7	TRBD2	TGTGCCAGCAGTTACCCAGGACTAGACAGCTACGAGCAGTACTTC	CASSYPGLDSYEQYF
.	TRBV11-3	TRBJ2-1	.	TGTGCCAGCAGCTTCGGACCGGGTGAGCAGTTCTTC	CASSFGPGEQFF
.	TRBV6-5	TRBJ1-1	TRBD1	TGTGCCAGCAGAAGCCTAAGGGGGCCCTCTGAAGCTTTCTTT	CASRSLRGPSEAFF
few	TRBV13	TRBJ1-1	.	TGTGCCAGCAGCTTACAGGGGAGGGTGAACACTGAAGCTTTCTTT	CASSLQGRVNTEAFF
.	TRBV7-3	TRBJ2-1	TRBD2	TGTGCCAGCAGCTACCGGACTAGCGGGAGGGACAATGAGCAGTTCTTC	CASSYRTSGRDNEQFF
few	TRBV7-9	TRBJ2-3	.	TGTGCCAGCAACGCAAACTCGGGGGCGGGAGATGCAGATACGCAGTATTTT	CASNANSGAGDADTQYF
.	TRBV9	TRBJ1-4	.	TGTGCCAGCAGCGTCACAGGCCGGGAAAAACTGTTTTTT	CASSVTGREKLFF
.	TRBV14	TRBJ1-3	.	TGTGCCAGCAGCCAAGCGACGCCCTGGACTGACTCTGGAAACACCATATATTTT	CASSQATPWTDSGNTIYF
.	TRBV4-2	TRBJ1-1	.	TGTGCCAGCAGCCAAGTAGGTACAGGTTTTTCAGCTTTCTTT	CASSQVGTGFSAFF
.	TRBV19	TRBJ2-5	TRBD1	TGTGCCAGTAGTTACTCTAGGACAGGGGGAATGAAGACCCAGTACTTC	CASSYSRTGGMKTQYF
.	TRBV10-3	TRBJ1-5	.	TGTGCCATCAGTGGCTCAGGGGATCAGCCCCAGCATTTT	CAISGSGDQPQHF
few	TRBV19	TRBJ1-4	TRBD1	TGTGCCAGTAGTACGGGACAGGAATATGAAAAACTGTTTTTT	CASSTGQEYEKLFF
.	TRBV2	TRBJ2-1	TRBD2	TGTGCCAGCAGTGAAGCGGATCTAGCGGGCAATGAGCAGTTCTTC	CASSEADLAGNEQFF
.	TRBV19	TRBJ2-2	.	TGTGCCAGTAGTATACGAGGAGGGTGGGAAACCGGGGAGCTGTTTTTT	CASSIRGGWETGELFF
.	TRBV23-1	TRBJ1-6	TRBD1	TGCGCCAGCAGTCGCGGGACAGGGGGTTACTCACCCCTCCACTTT	CASSRGTGGYSPLHF
.	TRBV28	TRBJ2-3	TRBD2	TGTGCCAGCAGTTCCGGGACTAGCGCGCTGAGCACAGATACGCAGTATTTT	CASSSGTSALSTDTQYF
.	TRBV12-3/TRBV12-4	TRBJ1-2	.	TGTGCCAGCAGCGAGACAGCCGCCCGTGGCTACACCTTC	CASSETAARGYTF
.	TRBV5-4	TRBJ1-1	TRBD1	TGTGCCAGCAGCTTGGAACCAGGGGGCGTAAACACTGAAGCTTTCTTT	CASSLEPGGVNTEAFF
.	TRBV6-5	TRBJ1-2	.	TGTGCCAGCAGTTACTCTACAGGGAACTATGGCTACACCTTC	CASSYSTGNYGYTF
.	TRBV19	TRBJ1-3	.	TGTGCCAGTATTCGTGGGACGACTGGAAACACCATATATTTT	CASIRGTTGNTIYF
.	TRBV6-5	TRBJ2-1	.	TGTGCCAGCAGTTTCGGGGACCCCTACAATGAGCAGTTCTTC	CASSFGDPYNEQFF
.	TRBV4-1	TRBJ1-2	.	TGCGCCAGCAGCCAAGATGAAGATTTCTATGGCTACACCTTC	CASSQDEDFYGYTF
.	TRBV11-2	TRBJ2-1	.	TGTGCCAGCAGCTCACAGCCCTACAATGAGCAGTTCTTC	CASSSQPYNEQFF